Listed here are 5 T cell receptor beta chains from one sample, sequenced in a study of T cell responses to AZD1222 COVID-19 vaccine. Repertoires were generated with immunoSEQ multiplex PCR, while TCRdb's copy carries only in-frame clones and drops some. Seen here are 140,000 to 150,000 clones, approximately 90% observed once, and the top ten hold around 3.6%. The sequencing here drew on peripheral blood, taken on day 0 of AZD1222 vaccination. Every receptor here comes from an adult in good health.

This clone occurred a few times. The chain uses TRBV7-2 and TRBJ1-3; 8 bases are a match to TRBD1. The CDR3 totals 16 residues. Germline CDR1 reads SGHTA; CDR2 reads FQGNSA. V shed 0 bases, J shed 4 bases, and the junction held 5 bases outside the gene matches. Here the CDR3 reads CASSLAGQGTGNTIYF. In DNA form, the CDR3 reads TGTGCCAGCAGCTTAGCAGGACAGGGAACGGGAAACACCATATATTTT.

The rearrangement links TRBV24-1 to TRBJ2-6, with a possible D match to TRBD1 (6 bases). From germline, CDR1 is KGHDR and CDR2 SFDVKD. The CDR3 covers 15 residues. Trimming stripped 3 bases from V and 2 bases from J, with 7 bases between. The CDR3 nucleotides are TGTGCCACCAGTGATGGACAGACTGGGGCCAACGTCCTGACTTTC. Its translation: CATSDGQTGANVLTF.

This clone has a single count. V is TRBV2 and J is TRBJ2-7, with a possible D match to TRBD1 (5 bases). CDR1 SNHLY and CDR2 FYNNEI come from the germline V gene. The CDR3 spans 14 residues. V gave up 4 bases and J gave up 0 bases, with 10 bases separating them. The CDR3 spells CASSVETVSYEQYF. The DNA for the CDR3 is TGTGCCAGCAGTGTAGAGACAGTCTCCTACGAGCAGTACTTC.

This chain uses TRBV30 with TRBJ2-1; no definite D call. The germline V and J ends were trimmed by 7 bases and 4 bases, with 11 bases remaining between them. This CDR3 contains 12 residues. Per germline, CDR1 GTSNPN and CDR2 SVGIG (reference sequence). The CDR3, as DNA: TGTGCCTCCACAATAACGTACAATGAGCAGTTCTTC. The encoded protein is CASTITYNEQFF.

This clone was detected a few times. The V and J genes are TRBV5-1 and TRBJ1-6, with 7 nucleotides matching TRBD1. Germline loops: CDR1 SGHRS, CDR2 YFSETQ. The CDR3 has 16 residues. Unmatched junction bases numbered 6, after V lost 5 bases and J lost 1 base. The chain's CDR3 is CASRGDSRSYNSPLHF. DNA for the CDR3: TGCGCCAGCAGGGGGGACAGCCGTTCCTATAATTCACCCCTCCACTTT.